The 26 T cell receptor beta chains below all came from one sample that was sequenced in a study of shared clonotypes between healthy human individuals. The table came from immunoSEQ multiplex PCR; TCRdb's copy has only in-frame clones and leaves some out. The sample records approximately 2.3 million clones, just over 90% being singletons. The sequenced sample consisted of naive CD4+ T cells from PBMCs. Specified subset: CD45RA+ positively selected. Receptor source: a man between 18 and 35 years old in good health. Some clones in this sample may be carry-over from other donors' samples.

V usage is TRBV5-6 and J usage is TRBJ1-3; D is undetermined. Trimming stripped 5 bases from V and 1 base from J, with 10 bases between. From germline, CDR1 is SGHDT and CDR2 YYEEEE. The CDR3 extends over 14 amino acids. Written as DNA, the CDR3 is TGTGCCAGCAGGGAAGGAGGATCTGGAAACACCATATATTTT. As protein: CASREGGSGNTIYF.

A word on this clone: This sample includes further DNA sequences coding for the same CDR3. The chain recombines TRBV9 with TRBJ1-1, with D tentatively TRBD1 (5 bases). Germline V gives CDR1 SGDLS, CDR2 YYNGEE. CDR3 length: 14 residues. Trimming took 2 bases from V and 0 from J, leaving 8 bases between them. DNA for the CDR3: TGTGCCAGCAGCGTGGGACGCCTGAACACTGAAGCTTTCTTT. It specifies CASSVGRLNTEAFF.

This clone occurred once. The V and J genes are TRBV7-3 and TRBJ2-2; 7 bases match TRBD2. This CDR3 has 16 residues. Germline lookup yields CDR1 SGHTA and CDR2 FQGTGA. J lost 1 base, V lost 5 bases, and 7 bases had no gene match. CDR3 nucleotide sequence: TGTGCCAGCAGCCCCCGGATAGCGGGGAACACCGGGGAGCTGTTTTTT. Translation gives CASSPRIAGNTGELFF.

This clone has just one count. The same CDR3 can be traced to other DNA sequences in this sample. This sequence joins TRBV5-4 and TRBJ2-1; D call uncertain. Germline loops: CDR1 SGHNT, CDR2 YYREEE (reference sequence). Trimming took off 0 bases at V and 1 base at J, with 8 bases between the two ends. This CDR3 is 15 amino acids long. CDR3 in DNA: TGTGCCAGCAGCTTGGTGTCATCGTCCTACAATGAGCAGTTCTTC. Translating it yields CASSLVSSSYNEQFF.

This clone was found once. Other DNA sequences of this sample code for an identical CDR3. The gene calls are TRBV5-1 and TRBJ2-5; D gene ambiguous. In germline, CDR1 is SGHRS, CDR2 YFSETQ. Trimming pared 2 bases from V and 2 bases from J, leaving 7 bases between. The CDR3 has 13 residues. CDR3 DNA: TGCGCCAGCAGCTTTCAAGGTCAAGAGACCCAGTACTTC. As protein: CASSFQGQETQYF.

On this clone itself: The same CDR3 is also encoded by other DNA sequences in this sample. The CDR3 coding sequence is TGTGCCAGCTCACCACCGGGACTAGCGGGAGGGCTGAATGAGCAGTTCTTC. Its translation: CASSPPGLAGGLNEQFF. J is TRBJ2-1 and V is TRBV18, with 16 bases fitting TRBD2. The germline CDR1 and CDR2 sequences are KGHSH and LQKENI. Losses at the gene ends were 0 bases for V and 7 bases for J; bases not matched to a gene: 3. This CDR3 region has 17 residues.

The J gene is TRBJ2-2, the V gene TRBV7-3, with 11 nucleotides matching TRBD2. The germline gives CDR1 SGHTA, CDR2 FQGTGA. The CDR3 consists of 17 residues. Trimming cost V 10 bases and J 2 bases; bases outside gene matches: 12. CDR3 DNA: TGTGCCACAAGCGTGCTAGCGGGAGGCCCAAACACCGGGGAGCTGTTTTTT. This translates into CATSVLAGGPNTGELFF.

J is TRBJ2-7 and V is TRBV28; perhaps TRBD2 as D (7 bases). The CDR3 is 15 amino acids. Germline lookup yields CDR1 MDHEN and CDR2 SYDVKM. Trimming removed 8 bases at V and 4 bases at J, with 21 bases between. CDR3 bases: TGTGCCAGCGTCTTAGGGGGGGCAGGTTCTTACGAGCAGTACTTC. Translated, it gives CASVLGGAGSYEQYF.

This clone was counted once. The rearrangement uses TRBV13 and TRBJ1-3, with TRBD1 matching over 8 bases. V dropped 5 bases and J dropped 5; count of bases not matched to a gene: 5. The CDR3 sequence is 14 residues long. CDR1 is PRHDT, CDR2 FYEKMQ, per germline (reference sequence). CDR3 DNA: TGTGCCAGCAGCCCTCCCAGGGGGCGAAACACCATATATTTT. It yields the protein CASSPPRGRNTIYF.

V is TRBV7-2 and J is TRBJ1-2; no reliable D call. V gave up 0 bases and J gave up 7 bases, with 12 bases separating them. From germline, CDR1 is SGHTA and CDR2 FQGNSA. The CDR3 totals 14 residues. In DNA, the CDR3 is TGTGCCAGCAGCTTAGCGCTGGGGATGGGTGGCTACACCTTC. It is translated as CASSLALGMGGYTF.

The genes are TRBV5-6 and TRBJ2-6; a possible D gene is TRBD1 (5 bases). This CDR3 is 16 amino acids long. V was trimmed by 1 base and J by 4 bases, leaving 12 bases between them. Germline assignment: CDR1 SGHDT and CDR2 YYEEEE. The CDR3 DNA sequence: TGTGCCAGCAGCTTGATGGGGCTTAGAGGGGCCAACGTCCTGACTTTC. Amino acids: CASSLMGLRGANVLTF.

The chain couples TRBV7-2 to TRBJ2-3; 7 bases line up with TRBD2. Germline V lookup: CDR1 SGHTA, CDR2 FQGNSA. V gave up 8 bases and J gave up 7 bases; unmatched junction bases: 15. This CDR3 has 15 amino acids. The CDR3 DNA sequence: TGTGCCAGCGTTCTGGGGATAATCGGGGGGAATACGCAGTATTTT. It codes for CASVLGIIGGNTQYF.

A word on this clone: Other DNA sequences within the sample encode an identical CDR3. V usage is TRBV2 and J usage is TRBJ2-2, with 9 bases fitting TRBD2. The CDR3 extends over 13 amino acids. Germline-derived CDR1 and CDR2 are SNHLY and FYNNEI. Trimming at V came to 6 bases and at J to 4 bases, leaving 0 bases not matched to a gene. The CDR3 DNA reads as TGTGCCAGCAGGACTAGCGGCACCGGGGAGCTGTTTTTT. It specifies CASRTSGTGELFF.

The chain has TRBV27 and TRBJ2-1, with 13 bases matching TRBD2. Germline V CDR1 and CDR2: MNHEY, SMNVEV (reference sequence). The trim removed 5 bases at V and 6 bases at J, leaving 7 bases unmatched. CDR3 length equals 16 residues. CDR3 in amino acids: CASSRLAGGPSNEQFF. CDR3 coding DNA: TGTGCCAGCAGTCGACTAGCGGGAGGTCCCTCCAATGAGCAGTTCTTC.

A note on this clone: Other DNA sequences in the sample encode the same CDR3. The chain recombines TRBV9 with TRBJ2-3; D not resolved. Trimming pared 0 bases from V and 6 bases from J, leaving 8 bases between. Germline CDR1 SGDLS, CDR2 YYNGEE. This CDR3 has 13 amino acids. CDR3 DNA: TGTGCCAGCAGCGTAGCTTCGAGGGATACGCAGTATTTT. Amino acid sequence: CASSVASRDTQYF.

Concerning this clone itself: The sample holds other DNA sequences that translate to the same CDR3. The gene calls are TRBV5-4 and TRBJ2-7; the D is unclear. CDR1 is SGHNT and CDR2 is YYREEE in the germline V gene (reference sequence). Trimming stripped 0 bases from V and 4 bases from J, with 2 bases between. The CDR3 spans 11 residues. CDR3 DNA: TGTGCCAGCAGCTTGGGTTACGAGCAGTACTTC. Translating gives CASSLGYEQYF.

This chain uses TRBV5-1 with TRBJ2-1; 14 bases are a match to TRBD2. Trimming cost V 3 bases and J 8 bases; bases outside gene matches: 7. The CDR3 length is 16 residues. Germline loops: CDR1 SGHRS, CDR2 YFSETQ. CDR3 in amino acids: CASSSGTSGSVYEQFF. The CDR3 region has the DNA TGCGCCAGCAGCTCTGGGACTAGCGGGAGTGTCTATGAGCAGTTCTTC.

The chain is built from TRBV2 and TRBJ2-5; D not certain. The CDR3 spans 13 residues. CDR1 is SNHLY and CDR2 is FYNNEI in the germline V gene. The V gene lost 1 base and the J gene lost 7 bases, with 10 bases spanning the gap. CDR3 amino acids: CASSEGLEVTQYF. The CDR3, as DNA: TGTGCCAGCAGTGAAGGCTTAGAGGTGACCCAGTACTTC.

CDR3 nucleotides: TGTGCCAGCAGCAAAGCGCCCGACAGGGACGGCTCCGGCTACACCTTC. Translating it yields CASSKAPDRDGSGYTF. This chain links TRBV21-1 with TRBJ1-2; the table names TRBD1, a call not compared with the DNA. TRBV21-1 is noted as a pseudogene. The CDR3 consists of 16 residues.

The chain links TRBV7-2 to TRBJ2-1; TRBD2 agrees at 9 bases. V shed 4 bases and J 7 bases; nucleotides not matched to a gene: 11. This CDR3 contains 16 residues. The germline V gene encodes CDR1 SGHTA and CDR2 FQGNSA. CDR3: CASSSQGTSRANEQFF. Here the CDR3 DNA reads TGTGCCAGCAGCTCACAAGGGACTAGCAGGGCTAATGAGCAGTTCTTC.

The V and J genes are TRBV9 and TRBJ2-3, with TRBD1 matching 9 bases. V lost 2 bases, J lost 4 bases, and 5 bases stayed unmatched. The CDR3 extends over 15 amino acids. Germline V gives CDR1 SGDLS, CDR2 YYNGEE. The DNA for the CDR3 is TGTGCCAGCAGCGTGGACAGGGGTGGCTCAGATACGCAGTATTTT. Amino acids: CASSVDRGGSDTQYF.

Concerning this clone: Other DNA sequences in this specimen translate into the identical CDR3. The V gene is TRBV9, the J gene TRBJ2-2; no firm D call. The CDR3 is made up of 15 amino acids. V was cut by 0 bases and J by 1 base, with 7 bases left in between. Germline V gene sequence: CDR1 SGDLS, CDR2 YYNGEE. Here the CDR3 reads CASSVDSRNTGELFF. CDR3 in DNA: TGTGCCAGCAGCGTAGATTCTAGGAACACCGGGGAGCTGTTTTTT.

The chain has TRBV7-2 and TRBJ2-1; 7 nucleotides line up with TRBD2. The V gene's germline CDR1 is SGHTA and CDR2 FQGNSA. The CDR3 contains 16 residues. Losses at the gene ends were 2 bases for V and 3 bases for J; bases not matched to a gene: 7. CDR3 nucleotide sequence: TGTGCCAGCAGCTTATACTCTTGGGGGGGCTACAATGAGCAGTTCTTC. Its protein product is CASSLYSWGGYNEQFF.

CDR3 sequence: CASSSAAYYEQYF. The CDR3 nucleotides read TGTGCCAGCAGCTCCGCGGCCTACTACGAGCAGTACTTC. The V gene is TRBV7-2, the J gene TRBJ2-7; D ambiguous. Germline V gene lookup returns CDR1 SGHTA and CDR2 FQGNSA. The V and J ends lost 4 bases and 3 bases respectively, with 10 bases between them. The CDR3 is 13 residues long.

The CDR3 spells CASSFGVGDGTDTQYF. The CDR3 DNA follows: TGCGCCAGCAGCTTCGGGGTAGGGGATGGCACAGATACGCAGTATTTT. The rearrangement links TRBV5-1 to TRBJ2-3; either TRBD1 or TRBD2 may supply D (5 bases each). The CDR3 sequence is 16 residues long. Trimming took 2 bases from V and 1 from J, leaving 14 bases between them. Germline V CDR1 and CDR2: SGHRS, YFSETQ.

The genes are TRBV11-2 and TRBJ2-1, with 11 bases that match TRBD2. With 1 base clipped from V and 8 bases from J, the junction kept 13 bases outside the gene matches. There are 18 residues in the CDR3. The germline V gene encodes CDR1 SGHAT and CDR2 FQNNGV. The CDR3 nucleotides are TGTGCCAGCAGCTTAGGCCTTGCCCCTAGCGGGAGGTTCGATGAGCAGTTCTTC. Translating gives CASSLGLAPSGRFDEQFF.